This entry lists 21 T cell receptor beta chains sequenced from one sample in a study of memory CD4+ T cells and cytomegalovirus serostatus (dated by TCRdb to between 2018 and 2021). Libraries were prepared through the immunoSEQ multiplex PCR assay. TCRdb retrieved this table from immuneACCESS and kept in-frame rearrangements only. Not all clones are present; in checked studies, unresolved V genes account for under half, and no reason is known for the remainder. The sample data list fewer than 40,000 clones, and around 80% of these were observed just once. In total, the top ten clones hold roughly 5.2% of the sample. Single viable CD3+CD4+CD8-CD45RO+ cells were sorted as memory CD4+ T cells on a FACSAria II. The sample was memory CD4+ T cells from blood. These receptors all stem from an adult in good health and CMV-seropositive.

V gene TRBV20-1 combines with J gene TRBJ1-2; D is unclear. The CDR3 length is 11 residues. The germline V and J ends were trimmed by 5 bases and 8 bases, with 12 bases remaining between them. The germline V gene encodes CDR1 DFQATT and CDR2 SNEGSKA (reference sequence). The CDR3, as DNA: TGCAGTGCTTGGGGAGGGAACGGCTACACCTTC. This codes for CSAWGGNGYTF.

The chain recombines TRBV2 with TRBJ2-2; no firm D call. The CDR3 loop spans 13 amino acids. Trimming stripped 2 bases from V and 5 bases from J, with 6 bases between. From germline, CDR1 is SNHLY and CDR2 FYNNEI. The CDR3 coding sequence is TGTGCCAGCAGTGAACGGCAAACCGGGGAGCTGTTTTTT. It translates to CASSERQTGELFF.

This clone was detected only once. This chain links TRBV9 with TRBJ1-4; D not resolved. Germline CDR1 and CDR2: SGDLS and YYNGEE. The CDR3 runs to 15 residues. V was pared by 0 bases and J by 7 bases, with 13 bases between. CDR3 DNA sequence: TGTGCCAGCAGCGTAGGGTCAGGTTTAGGTGAAAAACTGTTTTTT. It translates to CASSVGSGLGEKLFF.

This clone has only a few counts. This rearrangement joins TRBV7-8 to TRBJ2-7, with D possibly matching TRBD2 (6 bases). This CDR3 has 14 residues. Per germline, CDR1 SGHVS and CDR2 FQNEAQ. The V end was cut by 5 bases, the J end by 3 bases, with 14 bases between. This chain's CDR3 is CASSAGPLDYEQYF. CDR3 bases: TGTGCCAGCAGCGCGGGACCGCTAGACTACGAGCAGTACTTC.

The chain recombines TRBV10-3 with TRBJ2-5; D perhaps matches TRBD2 (5 bases). V lost 9 bases and J lost 5, with 7 bases in between. The CDR3 has 10 residues. Germline V CDR1 and CDR2: ENHRY, SYGVKD. This CDR3 is CAIGGETQYF. The CDR3 nucleotides are TGTGCCATTGGCGGGGAGACCCAGTACTTC.

V and J are TRBV11-1 and TRBJ1-1, with D possibly matching TRBD1 (5 bases). The V end was cut by 0 bases, the J end by 6 bases, with 11 bases between. CDR1 is SGHAT, CDR2 FQDESV, per germline (reference sequence). The CDR3 runs to 14 residues. The CDR3 DNA follows: TGTGCCAGCAGCTTAGCGAGCCGGGGGGCTGAAGCTTTCTTT. This translates into CASSLASRGAEAFF.

The chain carries TRBV28 and TRBJ2-2, with D possibly TRBD2 on 5 matching bases. The germline CDR1 and CDR2 sequences are MDHEN and SYDVKM. The CDR3 runs 14 residues. The V end lost 10 bases, the J end lost 5 bases, and 17 bases lay between the germline ends. The CDR3 region is CATSRGSVTGELFF. As DNA, the CDR3 is TGTGCCACGTCCCGAGGGTCGGTGACCGGGGAGCTGTTTTTT.

This rearrangement joins TRBV6-5 to TRBJ1-2; the D gene is possibly TRBD1 (6 bases). Germline CDR1 MNHEY, CDR2 SVGAGI. V was shortened by 2 bases and J by 8 bases, with 12 bases between the two germline ends. The CDR3 has 13 amino acids. In nucleotides, the CDR3 is TGTGCCAGCAGTTACACCAGGGGTAGCGGCTACACCTTC. Its translation is CASSYTRGSGYTF.

The chain employs TRBV5-6 and TRBJ2-7; no firm D call. The CDR3 consists of 18 residues. The V end was cut by 1 base, the J end by 0 bases, with 20 bases between. Germline CDR1 is SGHDT and CDR2 is YYEEEE. The CDR3 spells CASSLSIQPNSYSYEQYF. CDR3 nucleotide sequence: TGTGCCAGCAGCTTGAGCATCCAGCCTAATTCTTACTCCTACGAGCAGTACTTC. Based on the CDR3 plus reference TRBV5-6 and TRBJ2-7, the full variable domain is DAGVTQSPTHLIKTRGQQVTLRCSPKSGHDTVSWYQQALGQGPQFIFQYYEEEERQRGNFPDRFSGHQFPNYSSELNVNALLLGDSALYLCASSLSIQPNSYSYEQYFGPGTRLTVT.

The V call is TRBV18, the J call TRBJ2-5; D is uncertain. The V end was cut by 5 bases, the J end by 0 bases, with 4 bases between. This CDR3 comprises 12 residues. Per the germline V gene, CDR1 is KGHSH and CDR2 is LQKENI. CDR3 in DNA: TGTGCCAGCTCAGCTTACCAAGAGACCCAGTACTTC. It codes for CASSAYQETQYF.

This chain connects TRBV11-2 to TRBJ2-7, with unresolved D. The V gene lost 1 base and the J gene lost 0 bases, with 4 bases spanning the gap. Germline CDR1 is SGHAT and CDR2 is FQNNGV. This CDR3 spans 13 amino acids. The CDR3 coding sequence is TGTGCCAGCAGCTTAGGGGTCTCCTACGAGCAGTACTTC. Its translation: CASSLGVSYEQYF.

This clone came up a few times. The chain carries TRBV7-2 and TRBJ2-2; 7 positions match TRBD2. The trim removed 5 bases at V and 2 bases at J, leaving 5 bases unmatched. This CDR3 spans 15 amino acids. Germline values: CDR1 SGHTA, CDR2 FQGNSA. The CDR3 reads CASSPLATNTGELFF. The CDR3 nucleotides are TGTGCCAGCAGCCCACTAGCGACCAACACCGGGGAGCTGTTTTTT. The whole variable domain, filled in from reference TRBV7-2 and TRBJ2-2, reads GAGVSQSPSNKVTEKGKDVELRCDPISGHTALYWYRQSLGQGLEFLIYFQGNSAPDKSGLPSDRFSAERTGGSVSTLTIQRTQQEDSAVYLCASSPLATNTGELFFGEGSRLTVL.

In this sample, this clone turned up a few times. This chain joins TRBV27 and TRBJ2-2; D is unresolved. V was clipped by 5 bases and J by 0 bases, with 10 bases between them. The CDR3 is 15 residues long. The germline CDR1 and CDR2 sequences are MNHEY and SMNVEV (reference sequence). CDR3 sequence (DNA): TGTGCCAGCAGTCTGGTTTCAGCGAACACCGGGGAGCTGTTTTTT. This translates into CASSLVSANTGELFF.

V usage is TRBV7-6 and J usage is TRBJ2-1, with 7 bases that match TRBD2. This CDR3 region has 15 residues. Germline V gene data show CDR1 as SGHVS and CDR2 as FNYEAQ. The junction had 3 bases not matched to a gene; V was cut back by 1 base and J by 3 bases. The DNA for the CDR3 is TGTGCCAGCAGCTTAGGGCTAGCGGTCTACAATGAGCAGTTCTTC. This translates into CASSLGLAVYNEQFF.

This chain connects TRBV2 to TRBJ2-2, with TRBD1 matching over 7 bases. CDR3 size: 13 residues. Germline V gene data show CDR1 as SNHLY and CDR2 as FYNNEI. V shed 6 bases and J 5 bases; nucleotides not matched to a gene: 3. CDR3 DNA sequence: TGTGCCAGCAGGAGGGGGCGGACCGGGGAGCTGTTTTTT. Residues: CASRRGRTGELFF.

This chain links TRBV6-6 with TRBJ2-7; weak D call: TRBD1 (6 bases). CDR3 length: 15 amino acids. Trimming took off 7 bases at V and 2 bases at J, with 18 bases between the two ends. Per the germline V gene, CDR1 is MNHNY and CDR2 is SVGAGI (reference sequence). For the CDR3, the DNA is TGTGCCAGCACCCTAGGAGCAGGGGCCACCTACGAGCAGTACTTC. Encoded protein: CASTLGAGATYEQYF.

The chain links TRBV19 to TRBJ2-3; perhaps TRBD1 as D (6 bases). CDR3 length equals 15 residues. Germline V gene data show CDR1 as LNHDA and CDR2 as SQIVND (reference sequence). Trimming pared 7 bases from V and 0 bases from J, leaving 14 bases between. CDR3 in amino acids: CASKGRGWSTDTQYF. The CDR3 coding sequence is TGTGCCAGTAAAGGCAGGGGTTGGAGCACAGATACGCAGTATTTT.

The V call is TRBV15, the J call TRBJ1-3; D is undetermined. Between the trimmed V and J ends, which lost 0 bases and 0 bases, there was a span of 15 bases. Per the germline V gene, CDR1 is LNHNV and CDR2 is YYDKDF (reference sequence). This CDR3 has 18 residues. The CDR3 loop is CATSRDRPTTSSGNTIYF. DNA for the CDR3: TGTGCCACCAGCAGAGATCGGCCGACAACCTCCTCTGGAAACACCATATATTTT.

In its sample, this clone was seen once. The gene calls are TRBV7-9 and TRBJ2-1, with D possibly TRBD1 on 6 matching bases. The CDR3 is 11 residues long. V shed 8 bases and J shed 8 bases, with 10 bases lying between them. The germline CDR1 and CDR2 sequences are SEHNR and FQNEAQ (reference sequence). Here the CDR3 DNA reads TGTGCCAGCGAGGGGGAGTATGAGCAGTTCTTC. Translation: CASEGEYEQFF.

This clone has a handful of counts. The chain recombines TRBV11-2 with TRBJ2-1, with TRBD2 matching 8 bases. The germline V gene has CDR1 SGHAT and CDR2 FQNNGV. CDR3 length: 15 amino acids. V lost 8 bases, J lost 3 bases, and 9 bases stayed unmatched. The CDR3 nucleotides read TGTGCCAGCGTCACGGGGGGGGGAGGCTACAATGAGCAGTTCTTC. It specifies CASVTGGGGYNEQFF.

The chain has TRBV4-2 and TRBJ2-7; D is undetermined. The V gene's germline CDR1 is LGHNA and CDR2 YNFKEQ. The CDR3 totals 14 residues. Trimming removed 3 bases from V and 2 bases from J, with 11 bases in between. The CDR3 is CASSQLSGAYEQYF. CDR3 in DNA: TGTGCCAGCAGCCAGCTCTCAGGAGCCTACGAGCAGTACTTC.